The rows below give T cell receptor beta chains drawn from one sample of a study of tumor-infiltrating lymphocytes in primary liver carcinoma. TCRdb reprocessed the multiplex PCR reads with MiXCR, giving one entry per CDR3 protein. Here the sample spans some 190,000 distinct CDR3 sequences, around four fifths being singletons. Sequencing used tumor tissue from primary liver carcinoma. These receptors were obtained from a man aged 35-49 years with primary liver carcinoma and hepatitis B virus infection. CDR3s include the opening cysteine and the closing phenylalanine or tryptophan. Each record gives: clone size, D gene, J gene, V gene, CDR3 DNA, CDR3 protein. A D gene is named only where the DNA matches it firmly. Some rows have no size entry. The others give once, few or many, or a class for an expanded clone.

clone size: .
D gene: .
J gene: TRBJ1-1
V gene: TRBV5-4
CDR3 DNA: TGTGTCAGCATATCCGGGCAGGGGACTATTAAAGCTTTCTTT
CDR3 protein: CVSISGQGTIKAFF

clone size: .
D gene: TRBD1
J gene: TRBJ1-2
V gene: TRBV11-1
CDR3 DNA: TGTGTCAGCAGCCGAAGCGGGACAGTAATAGCTAACTATGGCTACAACTTC
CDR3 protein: CVSSRSGTVIANYGYNF

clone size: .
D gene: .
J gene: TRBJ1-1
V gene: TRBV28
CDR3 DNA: TGTGCCAGCATAGGGCGGTTGAACAGGCTGACTCTCTTT
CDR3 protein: CASIGRLNRLTLF

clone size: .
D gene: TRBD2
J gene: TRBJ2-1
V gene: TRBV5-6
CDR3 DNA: TGTGTCAGCAGCCGTGGACTAGCGGGAGTTTTGACCTACAATGAGCAGTTCTTC
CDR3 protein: CVSSRGLAGVLTYNEQFF

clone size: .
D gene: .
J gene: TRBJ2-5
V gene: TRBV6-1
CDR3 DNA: TGTCCCAGCAGCTACCTCCGGGGGCCTCAAGAGATCCAGTACTTC
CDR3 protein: CPSSYLRGPQEIQYF

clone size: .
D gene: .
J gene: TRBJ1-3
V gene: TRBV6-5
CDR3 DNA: TGTGCCAGAAGGCCCAAAGTCTCTGGAAACACCCTATATTTT
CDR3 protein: CARRPKVSGNTLYF

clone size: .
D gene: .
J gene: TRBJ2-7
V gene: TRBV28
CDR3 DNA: TGTGCCAGCAGTTTATGGGGCGGGATCTTGGTCGAGCGGTACTTC
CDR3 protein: CASSLWGGILVERYF

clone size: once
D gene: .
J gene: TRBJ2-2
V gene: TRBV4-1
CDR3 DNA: TGCGTCAGCAGCCACGCCGTAGTCGGGGAGCTGTTTTTT
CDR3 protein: CVSSHAVVGELFF

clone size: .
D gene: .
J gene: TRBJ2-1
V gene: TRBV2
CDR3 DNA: TGTGCCAGCGGGGAGATGGGGTACAATGAGCAGTTCTTC
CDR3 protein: CASGEMGYNEQFF

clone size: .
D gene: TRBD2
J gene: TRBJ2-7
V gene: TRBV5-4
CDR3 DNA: TGTACCAGCAGCTCTACTAGCGGGCTTACCTACGTGCAGTACTTC
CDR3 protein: CTSSSTSGLTYVQYF

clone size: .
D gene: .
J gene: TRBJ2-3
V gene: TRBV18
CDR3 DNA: TGTGCCAGCTCACCGGACAGTGAGGATAGGCAGTATTTT
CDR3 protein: CASSPDSEDRQYF

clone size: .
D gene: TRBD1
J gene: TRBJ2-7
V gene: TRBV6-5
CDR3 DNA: TGTGCCAACAGCCCAACAGGGGAAGACTACGAGCAGTACTTC
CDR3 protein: CANSPTGEDYEQYF

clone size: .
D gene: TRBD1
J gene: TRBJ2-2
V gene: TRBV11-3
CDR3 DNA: TGTGCCAGCAGCACCCGGACAGGGAATACCGGGGATTTGTTTTTT
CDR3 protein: CASSTRTGNTGDLFF

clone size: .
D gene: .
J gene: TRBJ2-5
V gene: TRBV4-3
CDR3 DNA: TGCGCCACCAGCCAAGCAGTCCGATTGACTGGGACCAAGTACTTC
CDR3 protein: CATSQAVRLTGTKYF

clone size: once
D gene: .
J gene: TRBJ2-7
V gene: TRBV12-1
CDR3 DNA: TGTGCCAGCAGCTTTGACACTCGGACTTACGAGCAGTACTTC
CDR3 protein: CASSFDTRTYEQYF

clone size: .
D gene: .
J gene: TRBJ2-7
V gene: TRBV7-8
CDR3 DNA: TGTGGCAGCAGCTCATCCTACGAGCAGTATTTC
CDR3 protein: CGSSSSYEQYF

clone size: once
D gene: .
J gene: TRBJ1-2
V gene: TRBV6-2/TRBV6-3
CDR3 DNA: TGTGTCAGCATCTCAGGACCAATGAACTTTGACTACACCTTC
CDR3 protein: CVSISGPMNFDYTF

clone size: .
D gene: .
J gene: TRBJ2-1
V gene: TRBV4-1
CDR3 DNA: TGCGCCAGCAGCACTCTGCCCGCTTCGATTTACGATGAGCAGTTCTTC
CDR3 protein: CASSTLPASIYDEQFF

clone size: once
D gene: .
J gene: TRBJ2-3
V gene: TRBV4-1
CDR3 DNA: TGCGCCAGCAGCCAAGATCCCGGTAGGGGGAGTAATGCGCAGTATTTT
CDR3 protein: CASSQDPGRGSNAQYF

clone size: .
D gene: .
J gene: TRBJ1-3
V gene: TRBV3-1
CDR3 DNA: TGTGCCAGCAGCCAAGAGGGCGGCACCATATATTTT
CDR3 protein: CASSQEGGTIYF

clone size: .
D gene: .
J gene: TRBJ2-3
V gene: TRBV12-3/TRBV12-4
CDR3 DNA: TGTGCCAGCAGGGAGGGGACAGCTCCTGGTACGCAGTATTTT
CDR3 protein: CASREGTAPGTQYF

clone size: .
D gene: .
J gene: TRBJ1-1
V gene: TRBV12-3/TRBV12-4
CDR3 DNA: TGTGCCAGCAGTTCTTCCGATGCGAACATTGAAGCTTTCTTT
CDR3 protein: CASSSSDANIEAFF

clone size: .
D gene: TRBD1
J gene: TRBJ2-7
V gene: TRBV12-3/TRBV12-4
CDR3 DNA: TGTGCCAGCAGACCGGGACAGGGGGTCTCCTACGAGCAGTACTTC
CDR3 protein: CASRPGQGVSYEQYF

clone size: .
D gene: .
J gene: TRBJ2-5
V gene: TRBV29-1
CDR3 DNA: TGCAGCGTGACGGACCCGGACACAGAAGAGACCCAATACTTC
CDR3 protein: CSVTDPDTEETQYF

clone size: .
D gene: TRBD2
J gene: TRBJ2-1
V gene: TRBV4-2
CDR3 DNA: TGTGACAGCAGCCAACCGGGGCTAGCGGTGCAGTTCTTC
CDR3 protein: CDSSQPGLAVQFF

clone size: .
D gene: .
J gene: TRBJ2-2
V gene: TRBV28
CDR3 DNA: TGTGCCAGCAGTATAGGGGGGAACACCGGGGAGCTGTTTTTT
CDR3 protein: CASSIGGNTGELFF

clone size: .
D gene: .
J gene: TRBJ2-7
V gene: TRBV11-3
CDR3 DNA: TGTGCCAGCAGCTTAGAAGTGAGCACCTACGAGCAGAACTTC
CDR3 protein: CASSLEVSTYEQNF

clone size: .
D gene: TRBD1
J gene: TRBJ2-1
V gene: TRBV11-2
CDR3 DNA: TGTGCCAGCAGCCAAGAACGGAGGACAGGCAAAGTCTACAATGAGCAGTTCTTC
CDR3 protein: CASSQERRTGKVYNEQFF

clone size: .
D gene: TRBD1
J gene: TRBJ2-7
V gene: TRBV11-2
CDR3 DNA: TGTGCCAACAGCGTGGGACAGTTCTACGAGCACTACTTC
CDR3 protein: CANSVGQFYEHYF

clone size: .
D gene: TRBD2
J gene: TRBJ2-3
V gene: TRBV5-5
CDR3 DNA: TGTGCCAGCAGTCTCTTAGCAGCGGGAGGGGGGGATTCGCAGTATTTT
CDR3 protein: CASSLLAAGGGDSQYF

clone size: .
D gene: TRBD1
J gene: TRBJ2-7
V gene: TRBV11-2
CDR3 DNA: TGTGGCAGCAGCTTACGGAGGACAGGGGAAAACGAGCAGTACTTC
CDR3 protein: CGSSLRRTGENEQYF

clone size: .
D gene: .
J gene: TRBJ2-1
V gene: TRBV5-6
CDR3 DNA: TGTGCCAGCAACTTGGGACGGAACCGCTCTGGGTACAGTGAGCAGTTCTTC
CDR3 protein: CASNLGRNRSGYSEQFF

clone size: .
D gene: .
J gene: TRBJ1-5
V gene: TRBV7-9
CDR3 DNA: TGTGCCAGCAGCCCCGACATCGACAGGTGCAATCAGCCCCAGCATTTT
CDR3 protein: CASSPDIDRCNQPQHF

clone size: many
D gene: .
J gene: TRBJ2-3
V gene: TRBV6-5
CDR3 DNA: TGTGCCAACGGGCCCCCCCCGGATTTT
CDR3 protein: CANGPPPDF

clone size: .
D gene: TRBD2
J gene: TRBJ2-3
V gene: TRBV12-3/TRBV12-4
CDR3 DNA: TGTGCCAGCGGTTTAAGGCTTGGGACTAGGGATGATACGCAGTATTTT
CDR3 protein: CASGLRLGTRDDTQYF

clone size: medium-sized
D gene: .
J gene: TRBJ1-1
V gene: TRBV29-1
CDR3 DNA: TGCAGCGTTGAAGGGCAGGGGAACACTGAAGCTTTCTTT
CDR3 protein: CSVEGQGNTEAFF

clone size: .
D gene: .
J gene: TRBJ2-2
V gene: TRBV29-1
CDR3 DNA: TGCAGCGTTGAAGAACTGGTCTCTCAGGTCACCAGGGAGCTGTTTTTT
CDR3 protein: CSVEELVSQVTRELFF

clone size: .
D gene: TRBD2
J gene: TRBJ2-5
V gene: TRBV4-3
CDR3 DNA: TGCGCTAGCAGCCAAGCAGTTAGCGGGAGTACTGGTGAGACCCAGTACTTC
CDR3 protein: CASSQAVSGSTGETQYF

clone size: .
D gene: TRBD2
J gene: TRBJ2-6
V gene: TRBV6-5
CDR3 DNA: TGTGCCAGCAGTTCGTCCAGGACTAGTGGGTATTCTGGGGCCAACGTCTTGACTTTC
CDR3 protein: CASSSSRTSGYSGANVLTF

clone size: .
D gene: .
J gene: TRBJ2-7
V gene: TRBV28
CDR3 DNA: TGTGCCAGCAGTTCCCGTGGGACTCCCAGGGCGCCCGATCAGTACTTC
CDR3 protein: CASSSRGTPRAPDQYF

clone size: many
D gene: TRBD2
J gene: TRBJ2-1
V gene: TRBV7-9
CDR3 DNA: TGTGCCAGCAGCTCCGGGACTAGCGGAGCCGTGCGGTTCTTC
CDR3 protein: CASSSGTSGAVRFF

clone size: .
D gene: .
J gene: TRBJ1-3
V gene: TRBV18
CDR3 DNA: TGTGCCAGCTCCCCAGGGAGGTCTGGAAACACCATATATTTT
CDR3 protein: CASSPGRSGNTIYF

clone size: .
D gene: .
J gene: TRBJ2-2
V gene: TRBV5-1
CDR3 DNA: TGTGCCAGCAGCACCAGGCAGATGAACACCGGGAAGCTGTTTTTT
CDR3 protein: CASSTRQMNTGKLFF

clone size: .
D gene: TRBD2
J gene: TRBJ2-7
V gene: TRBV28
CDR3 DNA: TGTGCCAACACCAAAGGGGAGGGAACTGTGCACGAGCTGTATTTC
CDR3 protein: CANTKGEGTVHELYF

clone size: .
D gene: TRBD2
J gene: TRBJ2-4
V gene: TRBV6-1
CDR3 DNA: TGTGCCAGAATCCTCCTGGGGGTGGGAGGGCACCAAAACATTCAGTACTTC
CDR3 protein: CARILLGVGGHQNIQYF

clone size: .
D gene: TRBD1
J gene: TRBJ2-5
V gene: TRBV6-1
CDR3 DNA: TGTGCCAGCAGTGAGTACGTCTCCGGACAGGGTCGTGAGACCCATTACTTC
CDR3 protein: CASSEYVSGQGRETHYF

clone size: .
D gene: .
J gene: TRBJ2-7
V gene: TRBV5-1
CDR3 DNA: TGCGCCAGCAGGGAATCTAGTAGTTACGAGCAGTACTTC
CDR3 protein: CASRESSSYEQYF

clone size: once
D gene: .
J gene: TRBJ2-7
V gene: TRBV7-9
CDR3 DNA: TGTGCCAGCAGCTTAGAAGGCGGTGGTGGGGTCGAGCAGTACTTC
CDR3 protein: CASSLEGGGGVEQYF

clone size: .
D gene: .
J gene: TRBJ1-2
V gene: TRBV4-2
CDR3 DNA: TGTGCCAGCAGCCAAGACCCGTCTGCGGGTAAATATGGCTACACCTTC
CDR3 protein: CASSQDPSAGKYGYTF

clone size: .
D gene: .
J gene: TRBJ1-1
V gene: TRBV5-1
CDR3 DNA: TGCGCCAGCAGCTTGGTATCCGGGAGTGGTGAAGCTTTATTT
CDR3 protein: CASSLVSGSGEALF

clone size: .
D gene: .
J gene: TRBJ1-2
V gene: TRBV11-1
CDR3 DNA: TGTGCCAGCAGCTTAGGGCGGAGCAACTACACCTTC
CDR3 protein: CASSLGRSNYTF

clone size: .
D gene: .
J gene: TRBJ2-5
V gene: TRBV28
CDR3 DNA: TGTGACAGCAGTCGGGACGTTGGGCAAGAGACGCAGTACTTC
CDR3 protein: CDSSRDVGQETQYF

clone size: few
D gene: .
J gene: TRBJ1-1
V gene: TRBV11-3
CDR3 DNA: TGTGCCGGCAGCCCAGGATCCGGTTGGGGTACTGATGCTTTCTTT
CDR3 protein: CAGSPGSGWGTDAFF

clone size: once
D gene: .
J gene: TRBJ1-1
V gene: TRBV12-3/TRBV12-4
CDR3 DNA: TGTGCCAGCAGTAGACGTCGGGGGGCGGCTGAAGCATTCTTT
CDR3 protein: CASSRRRGAAEAFF

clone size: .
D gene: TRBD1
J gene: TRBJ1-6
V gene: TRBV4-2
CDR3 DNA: TGTGTCAGCAGACCCGCCGGGACAGGGACTGCGAGCTCCTATAATTCACCCCTCCACTTT
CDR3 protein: CVSRPAGTGTASSYNSPLHF